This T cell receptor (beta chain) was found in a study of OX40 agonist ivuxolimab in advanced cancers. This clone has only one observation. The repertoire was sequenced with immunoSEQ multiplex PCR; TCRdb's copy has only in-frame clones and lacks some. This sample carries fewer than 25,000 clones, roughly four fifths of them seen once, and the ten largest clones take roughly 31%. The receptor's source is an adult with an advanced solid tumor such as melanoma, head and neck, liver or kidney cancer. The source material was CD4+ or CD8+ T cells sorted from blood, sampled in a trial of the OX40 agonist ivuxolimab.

This CDR3 is CASSASGQETQYF. DNA for the CDR3: TGTGCCAGCAGCGCTAGCGGCCAAGAGACCCAGTACTTC. The V gene is TRBV14, the J gene TRBJ2-5; 7 nucleotides line up with TRBD2. The CDR3 loop spans 13 amino acids. V lost 5 bases, J lost 1 base, and 1 base stayed unmatched. Germline-derived CDR1 and CDR2 are SGHDN and FVKESK. Drawing the rest from reference TRBV14 and TRBJ2-5, the complete variable domain is EAGVTQFPSHSVIEKGQTVTLRCDPISGHDNLYWYRRVMGKEIKFLLHFVKESKQDESGMPNNRFLAERTGGTYSTLKVQPAELEDSGVYFCASSASGQETQYFGPGTRLLVL.